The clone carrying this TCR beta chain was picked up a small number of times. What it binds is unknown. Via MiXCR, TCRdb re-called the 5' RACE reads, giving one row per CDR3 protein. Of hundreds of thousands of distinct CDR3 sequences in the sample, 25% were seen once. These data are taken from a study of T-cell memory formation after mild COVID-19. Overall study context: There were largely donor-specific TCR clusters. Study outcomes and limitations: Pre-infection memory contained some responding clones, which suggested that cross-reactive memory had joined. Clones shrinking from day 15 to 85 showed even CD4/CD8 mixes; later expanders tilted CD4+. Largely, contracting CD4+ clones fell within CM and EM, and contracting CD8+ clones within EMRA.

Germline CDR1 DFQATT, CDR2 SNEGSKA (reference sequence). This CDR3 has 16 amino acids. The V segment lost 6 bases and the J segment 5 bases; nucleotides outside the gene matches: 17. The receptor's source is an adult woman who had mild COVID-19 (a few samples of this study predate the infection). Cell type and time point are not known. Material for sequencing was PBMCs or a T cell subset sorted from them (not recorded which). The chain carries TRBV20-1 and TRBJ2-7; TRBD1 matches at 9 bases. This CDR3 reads CSAAFPGQGGYHEQYF. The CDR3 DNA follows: TGCAGTGCGGCATTTCCGGGACAGGGTGGTTACCACGAGCAGTACTTC.